The rows below give T cell receptor beta chains drawn from one sample of a study of neurological immune-mediated disorders. MiXCR, run by TCRdb on the 5' RACE reads, gives a single entry per CDR3 protein. The data hold tens of thousands of distinct CDR3 sequences, with 2.5% to 3% observed a single time. Sequencing was carried out using PBMCs. The receptors here all came from a woman aged 25-40 years with multiple sclerosis. CDR3s include the opening cysteine and the closing phenylalanine or tryptophan. Each record gives: V gene, J gene, CDR3 protein.

V gene: TRBV7-2; J gene: TRBJ2-3; CDR3 protein: CASSVGLAPASTDTQYF
V gene: TRBV20-1; J gene: TRBJ2-3; CDR3 protein: CSADSGRGLDTQYF
V gene: TRBV7-2; J gene: TRBJ2-1; CDR3 protein: CASSLVALGQGPYNEQFF
V gene: TRBV9; J gene: TRBJ2-7; CDR3 protein: CASSAGLAGLPQKVPRHEQYF
V gene: TRBV20-1; J gene: TRBJ2-1; CDR3 protein: CSASALLAGIHEQFF
V gene: TRBV5-1; J gene: TRBJ2-1; CDR3 protein: CASSRGNEQFF
V gene: TRBV2; J gene: TRBJ2-2; CDR3 protein: CASSAYRPQALFF
V gene: TRBV7-2; J gene: TRBJ2-5; CDR3 protein: CASSLALETQYF
V gene: TRBV5-1; J gene: TRBJ1-5; CDR3 protein: CASSLEGVGQPQHF
V gene: TRBV5-1; J gene: TRBJ1-1; CDR3 protein: CASSDGRDGTEAFF
V gene: TRBV25-1; J gene: TRBJ2-2; CDR3 protein: CASRSTNTGELFF
V gene: TRBV20-1; J gene: TRBJ2-7; CDR3 protein: CSAPHPRTGTNEQYF
V gene: TRBV5-1; J gene: TRBJ1-5; CDR3 protein: CASSLEGHSNQPQHF
V gene: TRBV7-3; J gene: TRBJ1-4; CDR3 protein: CASRSPGASDEKLFF
V gene: TRBV6-5; J gene: TRBJ2-2; CDR3 protein: CASRVTSHTGELFF
V gene: TRBV4-3; J gene: TRBJ1-1; CDR3 protein: CASSQVRLPITNTEAFF
V gene: TRBV27; J gene: TRBJ2-1; CDR3 protein: CASTRNRGYNEQFF
V gene: TRBV5-6; J gene: TRBJ1-4; CDR3 protein: CASSLYANEKLFF
V gene: TRBV18; J gene: TRBJ2-1; CDR3 protein: CASSQPGQGNNEQFF
V gene: TRBV20-1; J gene: TRBJ2-5; CDR3 protein: CSARGDSGSGWTQYF
V gene: TRBV20-1; J gene: TRBJ2-5; CDR3 protein: CSAGLAGGPETQYF
V gene: TRBV20-1; J gene: TRBJ2-7; CDR3 protein: CSARAIAVSYEQYF
V gene: TRBV20-1; J gene: TRBJ2-5; CDR3 protein: CSASRTSGSETQYF
V gene: TRBV20-1; J gene: TRBJ2-7; CDR3 protein: CSANGLAGVLNYEQYF
V gene: TRBV7-2; J gene: TRBJ2-7; CDR3 protein: CASSLGGGYEQYF
V gene: TRBV4-3; J gene: TRBJ2-1; CDR3 protein: CASRRTDYNEQFF
V gene: TRBV27; J gene: TRBJ1-4; CDR3 protein: CASSSLSAATNEKLFF
V gene: TRBV18; J gene: TRBJ1-1; CDR3 protein: CASSPSRAPTNTEAFF
V gene: TRBV5-1; J gene: TRBJ2-2; CDR3 protein: CASSLPAEYTGELFF
V gene: TRBV12-3/TRBV12-4; J gene: TRBJ2-1; CDR3 protein: CASSNLGSSAYNEQFF
V gene: TRBV18; J gene: TRBJ2-1; CDR3 protein: CASSPDMRSEQFF
V gene: TRBV5-1; J gene: TRBJ2-1; CDR3 protein: CASSFLAEVNEQFF
V gene: TRBV7-9; J gene: TRBJ1-1; CDR3 protein: CASNSLRRGTEAFF
V gene: TRBV3-1; J gene: TRBJ2-1; CDR3 protein: CASSLRVGGDEQFF
V gene: TRBV20-1; J gene: TRBJ2-3; CDR3 protein: CSARVLAGAGSTDTQYF
V gene: TRBV20-1; J gene: TRBJ2-1; CDR3 protein: CSAGGTSGIYNEQFF
V gene: TRBV5-4; J gene: TRBJ2-1; CDR3 protein: CASSRRDGYNEQFF
V gene: TRBV7-6; J gene: TRBJ2-3; CDR3 protein: CASHLWGGRASTDTQYF
V gene: TRBV7-6; J gene: TRBJ2-1; CDR3 protein: CASSLAVRGSGDEQFF
V gene: TRBV12-3/TRBV12-4; J gene: TRBJ1-5; CDR3 protein: CASRQQDSNQPQHF
V gene: TRBV7-2; J gene: TRBJ2-2; CDR3 protein: CASSSDSGGELFF